Included here is one T cell receptor beta chain sequence, with context. Its target is not known. The sample originates from a study of CD8+ T cells in alopecia areata. Background on the study: Patients in the treated group were given tofacitinib by mouth, 5 to 10 mg twice a day. The duration of tofacitinib was 6 to 18 months, with 6 months off drug afterward. Study-wide findings and caveats: TCR sharing across patients was less clear than in mice, possibly HLA-related. Compared with normal scalp, lesional scalp had higher clonality and more expanded CD8+ clones.

There are 16 residues in the CDR3. After removal of 3 bases from V and 3 bases from J, the junction contained 9 bases not matched to a gene. Germline V gene data show CDR1 as SGHVT and CDR2 as SQSDAQ. It was cDNA, reverse transcribed from extracted RNA, that served as the sequencing template. Generated by immunoSEQ multiplex PCR, the TCRdb table keeps only in-frame clones and is missing some. The sample consists of 150,000 or so clones, around 47% of them appearing once. The TCR sequence derives from a human donor with alopecia areata. Sequenced sample: CD4+ T cells sorted from blood. This chain connects TRBV7-4 to TRBJ2-7; 9 bases are shared with TRBD2. CDR3 region: CASSFRIAGEDYEQYF. CDR3 DNA sequence: TGTGCCAGCAGCTTTCGGATAGCGGGAGAGGACTACGAGCAGTACTTC.